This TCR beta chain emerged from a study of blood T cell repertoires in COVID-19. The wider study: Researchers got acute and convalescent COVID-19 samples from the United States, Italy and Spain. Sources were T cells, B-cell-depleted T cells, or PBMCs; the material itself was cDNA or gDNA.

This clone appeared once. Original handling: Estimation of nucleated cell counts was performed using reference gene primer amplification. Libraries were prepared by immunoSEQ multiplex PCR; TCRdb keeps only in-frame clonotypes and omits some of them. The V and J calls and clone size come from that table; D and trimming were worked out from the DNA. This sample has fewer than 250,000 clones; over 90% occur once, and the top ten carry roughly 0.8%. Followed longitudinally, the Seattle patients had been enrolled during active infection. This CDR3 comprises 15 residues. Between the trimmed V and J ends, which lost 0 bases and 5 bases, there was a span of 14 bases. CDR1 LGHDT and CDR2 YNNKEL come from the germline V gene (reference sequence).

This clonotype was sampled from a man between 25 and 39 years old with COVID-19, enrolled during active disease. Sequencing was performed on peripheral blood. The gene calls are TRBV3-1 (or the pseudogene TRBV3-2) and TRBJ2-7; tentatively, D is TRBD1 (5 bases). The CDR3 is CASSQDFREGDEQYF. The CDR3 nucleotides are TGTGCCAGCAGCCAAGATTTCAGGGAAGGAGACGAGCAGTACTTC.